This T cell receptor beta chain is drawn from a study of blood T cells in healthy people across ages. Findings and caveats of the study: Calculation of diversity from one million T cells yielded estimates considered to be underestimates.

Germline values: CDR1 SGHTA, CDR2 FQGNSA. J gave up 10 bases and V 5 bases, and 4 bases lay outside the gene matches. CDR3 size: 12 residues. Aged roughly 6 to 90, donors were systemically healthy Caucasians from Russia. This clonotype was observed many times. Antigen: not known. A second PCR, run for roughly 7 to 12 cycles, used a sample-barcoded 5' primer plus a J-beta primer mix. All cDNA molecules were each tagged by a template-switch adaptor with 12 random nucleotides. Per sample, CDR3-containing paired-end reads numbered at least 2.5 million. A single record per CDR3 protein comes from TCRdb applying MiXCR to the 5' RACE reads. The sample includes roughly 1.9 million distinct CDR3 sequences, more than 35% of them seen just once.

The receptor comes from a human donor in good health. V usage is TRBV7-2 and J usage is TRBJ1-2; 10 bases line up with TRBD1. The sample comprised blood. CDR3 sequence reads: CASSTGQGDYTF. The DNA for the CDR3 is TGTGCCAGCAGCACAGGACAGGGGGACTACACCTTC.